This entry features one T cell receptor beta chain sequence. It was with 60 Vbeta and 13 Jbeta primers that the PCR ran. Sequencing was performed with immunoSEQ multiplex PCR; in TCRdb, only in-frame clones are kept and a portion is missing. The sample comprises 65,000 to 100,000 clones, roughly 85% of which are singletons, and nearly 6% rests with the top ten. This sample is drawn from a study of cytomegalovirus exposure and HLA in healthy donors. This CDR3 is built from 14 residues. Looked up from germline, CDR1 is SGHTA and CDR2 is FQGNSA. V was pared by 5 bases and J by 2 bases, with 13 bases between.

Sequenced material: PBMCs. The rearrangement joins TRBV7-2 to TRBJ2-7; TRBD2 is a possible D gene (5 bases). The receptor was isolated from a female donor in good health and CMV-seronegative. Written as DNA, the CDR3 is TGTGCCAGCAGCCAAGGAGGAAAACCCTACGAGCAGTACTTC. Its protein is CASSQGGKPYEQYF.